This section outlines one TCR beta chain sequence together with its context. This record comes from a study of blood T cell repertoires in COVID-19. The wider study: COVID-19 samples from acute and convalescent phases originated in the United States, Italy and Spain. PBMCs, B-cell-depleted T cells, or T cells were the source of the cDNA or gDNA that made up the material.

Some clones are missing from TCRdb's copy, which holds only in-frame ones; the method was immunoSEQ multiplex PCR. The sample carries 80,000 to 95,000 clones, roughly 85% recorded once. The CDR3 totals 16 residues. The germline V and J ends were trimmed by 3 bases and 5 bases, with 20 bases remaining between them. The receptor was derived from a middle-aged man with active or convalescent COVID-19. The sequenced material came from peripheral blood. This chain joins TRBV5-7 and TRBJ1-1; D may be TRBD1 (5 bases). TRBV5-7 is an open reading frame whose function is uncertain. This chain's CDR3 is CASSSYPPQGYTEAFF. The CDR3 DNA sequence: TGTGCCAGCAGCTCCTACCCCCCCCAGGGTTATACTGAAGCTTTCTTT.